One and the same sample provided the 17 T cell receptor beta chains below, sequenced in a study of T cell changes during pregnancy in multiple sclerosis. Only in-frame clones appear in the TCRdb table, and some are missing; sequencing was by immunoSEQ multiplex PCR. The data hold about 89,000 clones, with about 91% observed a single time. Sequencing used peripheral blood, obtained after pregnancy. The receptors come from a female donor in good health, enrolled as a control in a pregnancy study.

The gene calls are TRBV7-3 and TRBJ2-3; TRBD2 aligns across 9 bases. The CDR3 is 15 residues long. Trimming at V came to 5 bases and at J to 1 base, leaving 4 bases not matched to a gene. Germline CDR1 SGHTA, CDR2 FQGTGA. The CDR3 region is CASSASGTGTDTQYF. In nucleotides, the CDR3 is TGTGCCAGCAGCGCTAGCGGGACTGGCACAGATACGCAGTATTTT. Full variable domain (outside the CDR3, taken from reference TRBV7-3 and TRBJ2-3): GAGVSQTPSNKVTEKGKYVELRCDPISGHTALYWYRQSLGQGPEFLIYFQGTGAADDSGLPNDRFFAVRPEGSVSTLKIQRTERGDSAVYLCASSASGTGTDTQYFGPGTRLTVL.

V gene TRBV4-1 combines with J gene TRBJ1-4; D is unresolved. The length of the CDR3 is 14 residues. Germline V gene sequence: CDR1 MGHRA, CDR2 YSYEKL. V dropped 4 bases and J dropped 5 bases, with 11 bases sitting between them. CDR3 loop: CASSRGGVNEKLFF. CDR3 DNA: TGCGCCAGCAGCCGGGGAGGAGTGAATGAAAAACTGTTTTTT.

The chain is built from TRBV11-2 and TRBJ1-5, with D unresolved. CDR3 length: 13 residues. Germline-derived CDR1 and CDR2 are SGHAT and FQNNGV. V dropped 5 bases and J dropped 0 bases, with 5 bases sitting between them. The CDR3 here is CASSPDSNQPQHF. The DNA for the CDR3 is TGTGCCAGCAGCCCAGATAGCAATCAGCCCCAGCATTTT. The complete variable domain, with remaining parts taken from reference TRBV11-2 and TRBJ1-5, reads EAGVAQSPRYKIIEKRQSVAFWCNPISGHATLYWYQQILGQGPKLLIQFQNNGVVDDSQLPKDRFSAERLKGVDSTLKIQPAKLEDSAVYLCASSPDSNQPQHFGDGTRLSIL.

The chain uses TRBV28 and TRBJ2-7; D gene ambiguous. The CDR3 covers 13 residues. Per the germline V gene, CDR1 is MDHEN and CDR2 is SYDVKM. The germline V and J ends were trimmed by 3 bases and 3 bases, with 9 bases remaining between them. In DNA, the CDR3 is TGTGCCAGCAGTTTGGGCATCGGCTACGAGCAGTACTTC. Its protein product is CASSLGIGYEQYF.

The gene calls are TRBV10-3 and TRBJ1-2, with D possibly being TRBD1 (5 bases). With 4 bases removed from V and 4 bases from J, the gap between germline ends came to 16 bases. Germline V gives CDR1 ENHRY, CDR2 SYGVKD. The CDR3 extends over 15 amino acids. CDR3 sequence: CAISGLGEDFYGYTF. The CDR3 nucleotides are TGTGCCATCAGTGGCCTAGGGGAAGATTTCTATGGCTACACCTTC.

The chain recombines TRBV5-1 with TRBJ2-1; TRBD2 agrees at 7 bases. The CDR3 runs 15 residues. Losses at the gene ends were 0 bases for V and 7 bases for J; bases not matched to a gene: 7. Germline V gives CDR1 SGHRS, CDR2 YFSETQ. The CDR3 sequence is CASSLGAGVRNEQFF. As DNA, the CDR3 is TGCGCCAGCAGCTTGGGGGCGGGAGTCCGGAATGAGCAGTTCTTC.

This chain joins TRBV7-9 and TRBJ1-1; D perhaps matches TRBD1 (5 bases). The V gene's germline CDR1 is SEHNR and CDR2 FQNEAQ (reference sequence). The ends were cut back, 3 bases at V and 4 bases at J, with 15 bases in the middle. CDR3 length equals 15 residues. The CDR3 spells CASSLAGVLGTEAFF. CDR3 nucleotide sequence: TGTGCCAGCAGCTTGGCGGGGGTCTTGGGCACTGAAGCTTTCTTT.

The chain carries TRBV7-8 and TRBJ2-7; TRBD2 might be the D (6 bases). Trimming pared 3 bases from V and 7 bases from J, leaving 10 bases between. Germline V lookup: CDR1 SGHVS, CDR2 FQNEAQ. CDR3 length: 12 amino acids. CDR3 protein: CASSLEGWEQYF. The DNA for the CDR3 is TGTGCCAGCAGCTTGGAGGGATGGGAGCAGTACTTC.

The chain has TRBV5-1 and TRBJ1-2, with 7 bases fitting TRBD1. Germline V CDR1 and CDR2: SGHRS, YFSETQ. This CDR3 comprises 13 residues. After removal of 0 bases from V and 6 bases from J, the junction contained 2 bases not matched to a gene. The CDR3 sequence is CASSLEGANGYTF. The DNA for the CDR3 is TGCGCCAGCAGCTTGGAGGGGGCTAATGGCTACACCTTC.

The genes are TRBV7-2 and TRBJ1-2; a possible D gene is TRBD1 (6 bases). The CDR3 spans 13 residues. CDR1 is SGHTA and CDR2 is FQGNSA in the germline V gene. Trimming cost V 3 bases and J 3 bases, with 8 bases left between them. CDR3 region: CASSLGADYGYTF. The DNA of the CDR3 is TGTGCCAGCAGCTTGGGGGCGGACTATGGCTACACCTTC.

The chain uses TRBV10-3 and TRBJ2-6; 8 bases are a match to TRBD1. The length of the CDR3 is 17 residues. Trimming took 3 bases from V and 0 from J; bases not matched to a gene: 4. Germline assignment: CDR1 ENHRY and CDR2 SYGVKD. CDR3 DNA: TGTGCCATCAGTGAAACAGGGGGGAGCTCTGGGGCCAACGTCCTGACTTTC. Protein product: CAISETGGSSGANVLTF.

This sequence joins TRBV27 and TRBJ2-2, with a possible D match to TRBD2 (6 bases). V dropped 11 bases and J dropped 5 bases, with 15 bases sitting between them. The CDR3 length is 13 residues. Germline CDR1 reads MNHEY; CDR2 reads SMNVEV (reference sequence). The CDR3, as DNA: TGTGCCCCGCGGGGAGGCCCTACCGGGGAGCTGTTTTTT. Translating it yields CAPRGGPTGELFF.

This sequence joins TRBV5-4 and TRBJ2-7; 7 bases agree with TRBD2. Looked up from germline, CDR1 is SGHNT and CDR2 is YYREEE (reference sequence). Germline trimming cut 0 bases from V and 1 base from J; bases unmatched to any gene: 7. The CDR3 contains 16 residues. The CDR3 nucleotides are TGTGCCAGCAGCTTGGCGGGGGGACTCTCGTCCTACGAGCAGTACTTC. Translating it yields CASSLAGGLSSYEQYF.

The J gene is TRBJ2-7, the V gene TRBV27, with a tentative D call TRBD2 (5 bases). In germline, CDR1 is MNHEY, CDR2 SMNVEV (reference sequence). CDR3 length: 14 amino acids. The germline V and J ends were trimmed by 2 bases and 8 bases, with 16 bases remaining between them. The CDR3 loop is CASSLILDLGKQYF. The CDR3 region has the DNA TGTGCCAGCAGTTTAATCCTAGACCTCGGGAAGCAGTACTTC.

The table lists this clone with a few counts. The chain recombines TRBV2 with TRBJ1-2; tentative D call: TRBD1 (5 bases). CDR3 length: 11 amino acids. V was trimmed by 6 bases and J by 7 bases, leaving 9 bases between them. From germline, CDR1 is SNHLY and CDR2 FYNNEI. The chain's CDR3 is CASRDGGGYTF. The DNA of the CDR3 is TGTGCCAGCAGGGACGGGGGTGGCTACACCTTC.

The V call is TRBV29-1, the J call TRBJ2-1, with 7 bases that match TRBD2. The CDR3 has 11 amino acids. Germline V gene data show CDR1 as SQVTM and CDR2 as ANQGSEA. V was pared by 2 bases and J by 15 bases, with 7 bases of the junction left unmatched. DNA for the CDR3: TGCAGCGTTGAATCTCCGGGAGGTAGGTTCTTC. This translates into CSVESPGGRFF.

The genes are TRBV6-1 and TRBJ1-5; D uncertain. This CDR3 contains 14 residues. Trimming took off 4 bases at V and 4 bases at J, with 11 bases between the two ends. Germline assignment: CDR1 MNHNS and CDR2 SASEGT. This CDR3 is CASSGGGANQPQHF. As DNA, the CDR3 is TGTGCCAGCAGTGGTGGCGGAGCGAATCAGCCCCAGCATTTT.